The source of this T cell receptor (beta chain) is a study of breast tumors, draining lymph nodes, adjacent tissues. This clonotype was counted a few times. MiXCR, run by TCRdb on the multiplex PCR reads, gives a single entry per CDR3 protein. The sample includes about 230,000 distinct CDR3 sequences, approximately 29% seen only once; the top ten take over 1.1%. Samples came from axillary lymph nodes draining the breast cancer. V lost 2 bases and J lost 7; bases outside the gene matches: 5. This CDR3 is built from 15 residues. Germline V gene sequence: CDR1 MDHEN, CDR2 SYDVKM. The receptor was derived from a female donor with breast cancer. Some clones in this sample may be carry-over from other donors' samples. Sample: axillary lymph node tissue. This chain joins TRBV28 and TRBJ1-4; 9 positions agree with TRBD1. The CDR3 region has the DNA TGTGCCAGCAGTTTAGCGGGACAGGGAGGTGAAAAACTGTTTTTT. It yields the protein CASSLAGQGGEKLFF.